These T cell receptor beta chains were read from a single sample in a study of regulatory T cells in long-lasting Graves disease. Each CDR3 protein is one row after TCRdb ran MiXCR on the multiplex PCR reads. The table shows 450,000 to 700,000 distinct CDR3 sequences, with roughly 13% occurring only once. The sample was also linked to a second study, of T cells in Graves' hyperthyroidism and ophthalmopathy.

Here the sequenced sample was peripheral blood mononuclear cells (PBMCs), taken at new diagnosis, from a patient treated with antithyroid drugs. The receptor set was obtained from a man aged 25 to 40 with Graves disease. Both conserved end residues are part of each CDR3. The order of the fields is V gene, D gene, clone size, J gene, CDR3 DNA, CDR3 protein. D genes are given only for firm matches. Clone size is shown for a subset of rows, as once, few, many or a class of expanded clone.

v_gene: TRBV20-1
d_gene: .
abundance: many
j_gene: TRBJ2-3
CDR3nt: TGCAGTGCCCGGCAGGGGGGTGGAGATACGCAGTATTTT
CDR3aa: CSARQGGGDTQYF

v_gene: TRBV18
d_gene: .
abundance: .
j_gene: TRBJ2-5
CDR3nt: TGTGCCAGCTCACCAAGGGTAACGGGCAAGCAAGAGACCCAGTACTTC
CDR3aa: CASSPRVTGKQETQYF

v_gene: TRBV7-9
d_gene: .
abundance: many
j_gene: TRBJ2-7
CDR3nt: TGTGCCAGCAGCTTGATACAGCCCTACGAGCAGTACTTC
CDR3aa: CASSLIQPYEQYF

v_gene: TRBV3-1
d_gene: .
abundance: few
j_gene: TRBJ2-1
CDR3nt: TGTGCCAGCAGCCAAGGGTCTGGGGGGTTCTTC
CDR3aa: CASSQGSGGFF

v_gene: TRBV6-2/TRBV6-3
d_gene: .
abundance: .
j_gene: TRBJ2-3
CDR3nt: TGTGCCAGCAGCCCCCCGCCAGGCACAGATACGCAGTATTTT
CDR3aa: CASSPPPGTDTQYF

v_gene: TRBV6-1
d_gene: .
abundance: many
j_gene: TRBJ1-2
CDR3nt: TGTGCCAGCAGCCCCGGGGGGACGGTCTATGGCTACACCTTC
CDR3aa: CASSPGGTVYGYTF

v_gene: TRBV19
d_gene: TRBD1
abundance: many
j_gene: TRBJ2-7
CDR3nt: TGTGCCAGTAGTATGGTCGGGGACAGGGCCTACGAGCAGTACTTC
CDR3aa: CASSMVGDRAYEQYF

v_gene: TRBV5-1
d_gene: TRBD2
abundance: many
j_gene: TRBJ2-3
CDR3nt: TGCGCCAGCAGCCCCACAACCCAACGACTAGCGGGAGGGCCATACCAAGGCACAGATACGCAGTATTTT
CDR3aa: CASSPTTQRLAGGPYQGTDTQYF

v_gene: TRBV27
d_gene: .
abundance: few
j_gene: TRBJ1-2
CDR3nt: TGTGCCAGCAGTTTAGGGGTGACGAACTATGGCTACACCTTC
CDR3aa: CASSLGVTNYGYTF

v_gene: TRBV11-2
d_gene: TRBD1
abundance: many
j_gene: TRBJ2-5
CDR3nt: TGTGCCAGCAGCTTAGAGTACGGGACAGGGGGTGTAGAGACCCAGTACTTC
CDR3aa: CASSLEYGTGGVETQYF

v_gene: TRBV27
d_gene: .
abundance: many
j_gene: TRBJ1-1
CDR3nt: TGTGCCAGCTCCGGGGGCGTTGAAGCTTTCTTT
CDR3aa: CASSGGVEAFF

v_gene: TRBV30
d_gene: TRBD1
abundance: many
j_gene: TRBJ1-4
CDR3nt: TGTGCCTGGAGTGGGGGGACAGGGGCGGGGGAAAAACTGTTTTTT
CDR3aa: CAWSGGTGAGEKLFF

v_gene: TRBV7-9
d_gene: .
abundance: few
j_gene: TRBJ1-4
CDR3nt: TGTGCGAGTTGGAGGGCCACTAATGAAAAACTGTTTTTT
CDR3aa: CASWRATNEKLFF

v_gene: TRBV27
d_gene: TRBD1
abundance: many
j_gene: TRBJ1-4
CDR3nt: TGTGCCAGCAGTTTTGACAGGGGGACAACTAATGAAAAACTGTTTTTT
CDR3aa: CASSFDRGTTNEKLFF

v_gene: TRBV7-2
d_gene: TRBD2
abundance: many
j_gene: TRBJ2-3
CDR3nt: TGTGCCAGCGGTAGCGGGATGGGCACAGATACGCAGTATTTT
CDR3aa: CASGSGMGTDTQYF

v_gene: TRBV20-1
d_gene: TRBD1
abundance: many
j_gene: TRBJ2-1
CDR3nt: TGCAGTGCCTCGACGAGGGGGCCCTACAATGAGCAGTTCTTC
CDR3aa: CSASTRGPYNEQFF

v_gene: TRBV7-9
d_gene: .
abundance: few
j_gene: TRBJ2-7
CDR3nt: TGTGCCAGCAGCTTTTTGGACGGTAGTATCTACGAGCAGTACTTC
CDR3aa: CASSFLDGSIYEQYF

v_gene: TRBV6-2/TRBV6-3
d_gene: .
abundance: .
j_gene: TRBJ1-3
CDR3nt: TGTGCCAGCAGTTACTCGCGGGGGGGATACTCTGGAAACACCATATATTTT
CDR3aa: CASSYSRGGYSGNTIYF

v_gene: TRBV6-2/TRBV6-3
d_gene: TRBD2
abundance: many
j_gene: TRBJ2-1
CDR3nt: TGTGCCAGCAGTTACTCGACTTTGAGCGGGAGTCATGAGCAGTTCTTC
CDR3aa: CASSYSTLSGSHEQFF

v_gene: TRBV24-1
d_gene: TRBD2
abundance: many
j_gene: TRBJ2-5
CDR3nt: TGTGCCACCAGTGATCCACTAGCGGGAGGGCCGAAGACCCAGTACTTC
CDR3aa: CATSDPLAGGPKTQYF

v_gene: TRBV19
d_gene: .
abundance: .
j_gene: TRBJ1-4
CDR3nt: TGTGCCAGTAGTCCCCCCGGGACATGGTTTGAAAAACTGTTTTTT
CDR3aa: CASSPPGTWFEKLFF

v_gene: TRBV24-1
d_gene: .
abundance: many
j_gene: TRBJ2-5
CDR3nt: TGTGCCACCAGTGATTTGGAGACCCAGTACTTC
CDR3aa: CATSDLETQYF

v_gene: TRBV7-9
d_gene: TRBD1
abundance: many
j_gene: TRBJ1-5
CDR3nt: TGTGCCAGCAGCCCGGGACAGGGATTCCAGCCCCAGCATTTT
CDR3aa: CASSPGQGFQPQHF

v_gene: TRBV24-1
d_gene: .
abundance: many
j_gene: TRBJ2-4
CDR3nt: TGTGCCACCAGTGATCCTTTAGCGGACCCGGAGGGGGACATTCAGTACTTC
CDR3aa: CATSDPLADPEGDIQYF

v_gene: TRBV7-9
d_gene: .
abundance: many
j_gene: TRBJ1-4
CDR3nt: TGTGCCAGCAGCTTAGTCGCGGAGTCGGGCGAAAAACTGTTTTTT
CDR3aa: CASSLVAESGEKLFF

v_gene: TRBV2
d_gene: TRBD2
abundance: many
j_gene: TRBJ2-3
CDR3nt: TGTGCCAGCAGTGTGGACACCGAATTTTATAGCGGGAGGAGAGGAGATACGCAGTATTTT
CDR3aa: CASSVDTEFYSGRRGDTQYF

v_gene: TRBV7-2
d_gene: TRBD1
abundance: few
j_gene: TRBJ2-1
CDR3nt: TGTGCCAGCAGCTTAAACAGGGGGCCGAGCAATGAGCAGTTCTTC
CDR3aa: CASSLNRGPSNEQFF

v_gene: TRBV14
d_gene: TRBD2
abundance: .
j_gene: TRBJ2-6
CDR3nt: TGTGCCAGCAGCTTTTTTTGGTTCGAGCGGGAGGCTGGGGCCAACGTCCTGACTTTC
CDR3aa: CASSFFWFEREAGANVLTF

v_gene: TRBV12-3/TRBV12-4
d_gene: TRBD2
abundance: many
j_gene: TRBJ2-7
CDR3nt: TGTGCCAGCAGTACCGAAACTAGCGGGAGATCCTACGAGCAGTACTTC
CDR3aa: CASSTETSGRSYEQYF

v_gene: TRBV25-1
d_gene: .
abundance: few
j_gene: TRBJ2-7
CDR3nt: TGTGCCAGCAGTGAACCCTTCCAGGGGAAGTTCTTC
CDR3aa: CASSEPFQGKFF

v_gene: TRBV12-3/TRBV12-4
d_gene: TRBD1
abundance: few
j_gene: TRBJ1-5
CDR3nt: TGTGCCAGCAGCCGGACAGGGCAGAATCAGCCCCAGCATTTT
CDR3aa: CASSRTGQNQPQHF